One sample yielded the 2 T cell receptor beta chains listed below, sequenced in a study of cytomegalovirus exposure and HLA in healthy donors. Measured with immunoSEQ multiplex PCR; TCRdb has only the in-frame clones, and not every one. The sample carries some 170,000 clones, around four fifths recorded once. Sequenced input: PBMCs. The origin of the receptors is a young man in good health and CMV-seropositive.

This chain connects TRBV19 to TRBJ2-2; 9 bases fit TRBD2. This CDR3 contains 19 residues. Germline CDR1 reads LNHDA; CDR2 reads SQIVND (reference sequence). The J segment lost 6 bases and the V segment lost 4 bases, leaving 18 bases of the junction unmatched. CDR3 bases: TGTGCCAGTAGTACCCCCCCGGGTACCAGCGGGGGGACCTCCGGGGAGCTGTTTTTT. Amino acids: CASSTPPGTSGGTSGELFF.

The genes are TRBV4-3 and TRBJ2-3; TRBD2 aligns across 7 bases. Germline-derived CDR1 and CDR2 are LGHNA and YSLEER. This CDR3 has 19 residues. The junction had 13 bases not matched to a gene; V was cut back by 0 bases and J by 1 base. CDR3 region: CASSQDSPGLRIGTDTQYF. In DNA, the CDR3 is TGCGCCAGCAGCCAAGATTCGCCGGGACTACGGATTGGCACAGATACGCAGTATTTT.